Below, 23 T cell receptor beta chains from the same sample are listed, as sequenced in a study of shared clonotypes between healthy human individuals. Produced via immunoSEQ multiplex PCR; TCRdb's table is partial and in-frame only. The sample includes roughly 490,000 clones, around 78% seen only once; the top ten take about an eighth. Sequencing input: PBMCs. The origin of the receptors is a woman between 40 and 50 years old in good health. Some clones in this sample may be carry-over from other donors' samples.

Worth noting for this clone: A single base is all that separates this from a far larger clone, so a read error is likely. This chain uses TRBV5-8 with TRBJ1-5; D is ambiguous. Germline V gene lookup returns CDR1 SGHTS and CDR2 YDEGEE. This CDR3 comprises 15 residues. The chain's CDR3 is CASGLGQTLNQPQHF. In nucleotides, the CDR3 is TGTGCCAGCGGCTTGGGTCAGACGCTGAATCAGCCCCAGCATTTT.

The V and J genes are TRBV29-1 and TRBJ2-1; 10 bases fit TRBD2. The CDR3 is 15 residues long. Germline lookup yields CDR1 SQVTM and CDR2 ANQGSEA. V trimming: 7 bases; J trimming: 2 bases; junction bases outside the gene matches: 8. For the CDR3, the DNA is TGCAGCGGTCTTCGGACTAGCGGAACCTACAATGAGCAGTTCTTC. Protein sequence: CSGLRTSGTYNEQFF.

The chain joins TRBV2 to TRBJ1-5; D gene ambiguous. The CDR3 loop spans 13 amino acids. Deletions cut 4 bases from V and 5 bases from J, with 9 bases between. Germline CDR1 and CDR2: SNHLY and FYNNEI. CDR3 sequence: CASSGYRDQPQHF. As DNA, the CDR3 is TGTGCCAGCAGTGGTTACAGAGATCAGCCCCAGCATTTT.

As DNA, the CDR3 is TGTGCCAGTATGAGGGGCTCTGGAAACACCATATATTTT. Protein sequence: CASMRGSGNTIYF. The chain links TRBV19 to TRBJ1-3, with a possible D match to TRBD1 (5 bases). Trimming left V 7 bases short and J 0 bases short, with 7 bases between. The CDR3 runs 13 residues. CDR1 and CDR2 (germline): LNHDA, SQIVND (reference sequence).

The chain is built from TRBV7-2 and TRBJ2-1; 8 positions agree with TRBD2. The germline V gene encodes CDR1 SGHTA and CDR2 FQGNSA. The CDR3 is made up of 16 amino acids. J was trimmed by 2 bases and V by 2 bases; bases with no gene match: 5. CDR3 residues: CASSLFSGTTYNEQFF. DNA of the CDR3: TGTGCCAGCAGCTTATTTAGCGGGACTACCTACAATGAGCAGTTCTTC.

This chain uses TRBV18 with TRBJ1-5, with no clear D. CDR3 length equals 14 residues. Trimming cost V 6 bases and J 0 bases, with 9 bases left between them. Germline loops: CDR1 KGHSH, CDR2 LQKENI. The CDR3 region is CASSRDNSNQPQHF. The CDR3 nucleotides read TGTGCCAGCTCTCGCGATAATAGCAATCAGCCCCAGCATTTT.

The chain couples TRBV29-1 to TRBJ2-7; TRBD2 aligns across 9 bases. Trimming removed 1 base from V and 4 bases from J; junction bases left unmatched: 5. The CDR3 covers 14 residues. Germline-derived CDR1 and CDR2 are SQVTM and ANQGSEA. The CDR3 spells CSVEGREGIYEQYF. The DNA for the CDR3 is TGCAGCGTTGAAGGGCGGGAGGGGATATACGAGCAGTACTTC.

The chain carries TRBV19 and TRBJ2-7, with 9 bases aligning to TRBD1. This CDR3 region has 17 residues. CDR1 and CDR2 (germline): LNHDA, SQIVND (reference sequence). V was pared by 10 bases and J by 0 bases, with 16 bases of the junction left unmatched. This CDR3 is CATAPGQGVWYSYEQYF. The CDR3 DNA sequence: TGTGCCACCGCACCGGGACAGGGTGTCTGGTACTCCTACGAGCAGTACTTC.

Comment on this clone: A much bigger clone sits one base away, suggesting this may be a read error. The CDR3 region has the DNA TGTGCCAGCAGCGCTGACCCCCCTGGGGCCAACGTCCTGACTTTC. It specifies CASSADPPGANVLTF. The chain links TRBV6-1 to TRBJ2-6; D is ambiguous. V was trimmed by 6 bases and J by 2 bases, leaving 11 bases between them. This CDR3 comprises 15 residues. Germline V gene data show CDR1 as MNHNS and CDR2 as SASEGT.

This clone occurred a few times. V usage is TRBV27 and J usage is TRBJ1-2; D unresolved. The V gene lost 5 bases and the J gene lost 7 bases, with 14 bases spanning the gap. The CDR3 is made up of 13 amino acids. The germline CDR1 and CDR2 sequences are MNHEY and SMNVEV (reference sequence). CDR3 DNA: TGTGCCAGCAGTCCCCCCTCCAGAGGTGGCTACACCTTC. Its translation is CASSPPSRGGYTF.

The chain carries TRBV6-6 and TRBJ2-3, with D possibly TRBD2 on 6 matching bases. Germline CDR1 reads MNHNY; CDR2 reads SVGAGI (reference sequence). V lost 8 bases and J lost 0, with 9 bases in between. This CDR3 comprises 13 residues. This CDR3 is CASVRESTDTQYF. In nucleotides, the CDR3 is TGTGCCAGCGTCCGGGAGAGCACAGATACGCAGTATTTT.

This clone appeared a single time. The rearrangement uses TRBV4-1 and TRBJ2-2; TRBD1 matches at 10 bases. This CDR3 has 16 amino acids. Germline CDR1 reads MGHRA; CDR2 reads YSYEKL. V was clipped by 2 bases and J by 5 bases; unmatched bases: 5. The CDR3 DNA reads TGCGCCAGCAGCCAATCGGGACAGGGGATGACCGGGGAGCTGTTTTTT. Translated: CASSQSGQGMTGELFF.

J is TRBJ1-1 and V is TRBV7-2; the D gene is possibly TRBD1 (5 bases). Trimming took off 1 base at V and 4 bases at J, with 19 bases between the two ends. Germline assignment: CDR1 SGHTA and CDR2 FQGNSA. The CDR3 extends over 17 amino acids. CDR3 DNA sequence: TGTGCCAGCAGCTTAGTCGGGTTCGGGGCTTTGTCCACTGAAGCTTTCTTT. Its protein product is CASSLVGFGALSTEAFF.

Only a few counts were recorded for this clone. The chain joins TRBV6-6 to TRBJ2-7; D is uncertain. The CDR3 is made up of 15 amino acids. The germline V and J ends were trimmed by 2 bases and 7 bases, with 18 bases remaining between them. Germline values: CDR1 MNHNY, CDR2 SVGAGI (reference sequence). The CDR3 bases are TGTGCCAGCAGTTACGGGCAGGACGCACGATGGGAGCAGTACTTC. It encodes CASSYGQDARWEQYF.

The chain uses TRBV14 and TRBJ2-5, with D tentatively TRBD1 or TRBD2 (5 bases each). Trimming cost V 1 base and J 2 bases, with 11 bases left between them. This CDR3 region has 15 residues. CDR1 is SGHDN and CDR2 is FVKESK in the germline V gene. CDR3 in amino acids: CASSQGIGGQETQYF. Written as DNA, the CDR3 is TGTGCCAGCAGCCAAGGTATTGGGGGTCAAGAGACCCAGTACTTC.

The chain couples TRBV28 to TRBJ2-1; 10 bases map to TRBD1. Germline trimming cut 5 bases from V and 7 bases from J; bases unmatched to any gene: 17. Germline lookup yields CDR1 MDHEN and CDR2 SYDVKM. This CDR3 comprises 18 residues. The CDR3 region is CASSPSKTGGWLRNEQFF. CDR3 DNA: TGTGCCAGCAGTCCTTCCAAGACAGGGGGCTGGTTGAGGAATGAGCAGTTCTTC.

For this clone: A clone one base away is much larger, so this may be a read error. This chain uses TRBV7-2 with TRBJ2-7; 12 bases line up with TRBD2. The CDR3 consists of 15 residues. Germline lookup yields CDR1 SGHTA and CDR2 FQGNSA. J was trimmed by 2 bases and V by 5 bases; bases with no gene match: 4. Here the CDR3 reads CASSPGLAGTYEQYF. The CDR3 bases are TGTGCCAGCAGCCCTGGACTAGCGGGAACCTACGAGCAGTACTTC.

The chain links TRBV30 to TRBJ1-2, with 12 bases identical to TRBD1. Trimming at V came to 4 bases and at J to 7 bases, leaving 4 bases not matched to a gene. This CDR3 is 13 amino acids long. The germline CDR1 and CDR2 sequences are GTSNPN and SVGIG (reference sequence). The CDR3 DNA reads as TGTGCCTGGACGGGACAGGGGGCAATTGGCTACACCTTC. Amino acid sequence: CAWTGQGAIGYTF.

The rearrangement joins TRBV7-2 to TRBJ2-3, with D possibly called TRBD1 or TRBD2 (5 bases each). The germline gives CDR1 SGHTA, CDR2 FQGNSA. The CDR3 consists of 13 residues. V shed 5 bases and J shed 1 base, with 7 bases lying between them. The chain's CDR3 is CASSRGGTDTQYF. In DNA, the CDR3 is TGTGCCAGCAGCAGAGGGGGCACAGATACGCAGTATTTT.

J is TRBJ2-2 and V is TRBV5-1, with D tentatively TRBD1 (6 bases). The germline V gene encodes CDR1 SGHRS and CDR2 YFSETQ. Trimming stripped 2 bases from V and 5 bases from J, with 16 bases between. The CDR3 sequence is 16 residues long. CDR3 DNA sequence: TGCGCCAGCAGCTTAAACAGGGTGGTACGAACCGGGGAGCTGTTTTTT. The encoded protein is CASSLNRVVRTGELFF.

This chain uses TRBV27 with TRBJ2-7, with no clear D. Trimming pared 2 bases from V and 6 bases from J, leaving 11 bases between. Germline lookup yields CDR1 MNHEY and CDR2 SMNVEV (reference sequence). This CDR3 is 13 amino acids long. The CDR3 spells CASSLAPSVEQYF. In DNA form, the CDR3 reads TGTGCCAGCAGTTTAGCCCCTTCAGTCGAGCAGTACTTC.

The CDR3 coding sequence is TGTGCCAGCAGTGAATCCGAAGGCAGGGGCGAGCAGTACTTC. This sequence encodes CASSESEGRGEQYF. The rearrangement links TRBV25-1 to TRBJ2-7, with D tentatively TRBD1 (6 bases). CDR1 and CDR2 (germline): MGHDK, SYGVNS. CDR3 length: 14 residues. The V end was cut by 1 base, the J end by 6 bases, with 13 bases between.

The CDR3 bases are TGCAGCGCGAAAGATACAGGGGAAGGAGGAGAGACCCAGTACTTC. Its protein product is CSAKDTGEGGETQYF. The chain couples TRBV29-1 to TRBJ2-5; TRBD1 matches 7 bases. The J segment lost 4 bases and the V segment lost 7 bases, leaving 15 bases of the junction unmatched. The CDR3 length is 15 residues. Germline-derived CDR1 and CDR2 are SQVTM and ANQGSEA.